A single sample is the source of the 17 T cell receptor beta chains below, sequenced in a study of cytomegalovirus exposure and HLA in healthy donors. In the PCR, 60 Vbeta and 13 Jbeta primers were used. Profiled with immunoSEQ multiplex PCR; TCRdb holds only in-frame clones, not every one. The profile covers roughly 78,000 clones, with 65% to 70% appearing a single time and about 20% taken by the ten largest. The source material was PBMCs. These receptors all stem from a man in his forties in good health and CMV-seropositive.

J is TRBJ1-2 and V is TRBV7-2; 9 bases agree with TRBD1. The trim removed 5 bases at V and 4 bases at J, leaving 8 bases unmatched. CDR3 size: 15 residues. The V gene's germline CDR1 is SGHTA and CDR2 FQGNSA. Written as DNA, the CDR3 is TGTGCCAGCAGCGAGGGACAGGGAGTTATCTATGGCTACACCTTC. It encodes CASSEGQGVIYGYTF.

The chain is built from TRBV5-4 and TRBJ2-7; D is ambiguous. The length of the CDR3 is 14 residues. Germline V gene lookup returns CDR1 SGHNT and CDR2 YYREEE (reference sequence). With 4 bases removed from V and 0 bases from J, the gap between germline ends came to 11 bases. The DNA of the CDR3 is TGTGCCAGCAGCACCGACAAATTCTCCTACGAGCAGTACTTC. Translated, it gives CASSTDKFSYEQYF. Together with reference TRBV5-4 and TRBJ2-7, the CDR3 gives the full variable domain: ETGVTQSPTHLIKTRGQQVTLRCSSQSGHNTVSWYQQALGQGPQFIFQYYREEENGRGNFPPRFSGLQFPNYSSELNVNALELDDSALYLCASSTDKFSYEQYFGPGTRLTVT.

V gene TRBV6-1 combines with J gene TRBJ2-5; tentatively, D is TRBD2 (6 bases). Germline loops: CDR1 MNHNS, CDR2 SASEGT. CDR3 size: 13 residues. Trimming cost V 7 bases and J 0 bases, with 9 bases left between them. CDR3 in DNA: TGTGCCAGCAACAGACTAGACCAAGAGACCCAGTACTTC. Its protein is CASNRLDQETQYF.

CDR3 nucleotide sequence: TGCGCCAGCAGCGGAGGGGGCAGTGAGCAGTTCTTC. Encoded protein: CASSGGGSEQFF. The chain combines TRBV5-1 with TRBJ2-1; a weak D match, TRBD1 (7 bases). V dropped 4 bases and J dropped 9 bases, with 11 bases sitting between them. Germline V gene data show CDR1 as SGHRS and CDR2 as YFSETQ. This CDR3 is built from 12 residues.

The V and J genes are TRBV7-9 and TRBJ1-5; 8 bases agree with TRBD1. The CDR3 is 15 residues long. Germline CDR1 and CDR2: SEHNR and FQNEAQ (reference sequence). V was clipped by 5 bases and J by 5 bases; unmatched bases: 8. The CDR3 region is CASSIGQGRDQPQHF. The CDR3, as DNA: TGTGCCAGCAGCATCGGACAGGGACGCGATCAGCCCCAGCATTTT.

This clone was observed a few times. This rearrangement joins TRBV5-6 to TRBJ2-3; D remains unclear. Per germline, CDR1 SGHDT and CDR2 YYEEEE. The CDR3 runs 13 residues. Trimming left V 1 base short and J 2 bases short, with 5 bases between. The CDR3, as DNA: TGTGCCAGCAGCTTGTTCAACACAGATACGCAGTATTTT. This sequence encodes CASSLFNTDTQYF.

In this sample, this clone turned up a few times. V and J are TRBV7-9 and TRBJ1-4, with D possibly being TRBD1 (5 bases). CDR3 length equals 15 residues. V dropped 1 base and J dropped 5 bases, with 11 bases sitting between them. Germline V gene lookup returns CDR1 SEHNR and CDR2 FQNEAQ (reference sequence). CDR3 nucleotides: TGTGCCAGCAGCTTAGTGCAGGGTAGAAATGAAAAACTGTTTTTT. Amino acid sequence: CASSLVQGRNEKLFF.

Only a few counts were recorded for this clone. The J gene is TRBJ2-3, the V gene TRBV6-4, with 9 bases that match TRBD2. Germline V gene data show CDR1 as MRHNA and CDR2 as SNTAGT. Trimming took 3 bases from V and 6 from J; bases not matched to a gene: 7. The length of the CDR3 is 15 residues. The CDR3 DNA reads as TGTGCCAGCAGTGAGATAGCGGGGGAAACCGATACGCAGTATTTT. This gives the protein CASSEIAGETDTQYF.

DNA for the CDR3: TGTGCCAGCAGCCAAGACACTAGCGGGGGCTACAATGAGCAGTTCTTC. It is translated as CASSQDTSGGYNEQFF. This chain joins TRBV4-2 and TRBJ2-1; 11 nucleotides agree with TRBD2. This CDR3 spans 16 amino acids. V shed 0 bases and J 3 bases; nucleotides not matched to a gene: 1. Germline V gives CDR1 LGHNA, CDR2 YNFKEQ.

The CDR3 here is CASSERQADGNQPQHF. CDR3 in DNA: TGTGCCAGCAGTGAGCGACAGGCCGACGGCAATCAGCCCCAGCATTTT. The chain couples TRBV2 to TRBJ1-5; TRBD1 is a possible D gene (6 bases). V lost 3 bases to trimming and J lost 2 bases, with 14 bases between them. The germline V gene encodes CDR1 SNHLY and CDR2 FYNNEI. CDR3 size: 16 residues.

This clone was picked up a small number of times. The chain is built from TRBV5-4 and TRBJ1-4; 8 bases line up with TRBD1. V trimming: 4 bases; J trimming: 5 bases; junction bases outside the gene matches: 7. CDR3 length: 15 residues. The germline V gene encodes CDR1 SGHNT and CDR2 YYREEE (reference sequence). The CDR3 sequence is CASSTDRGGNEKLFF. The CDR3 DNA is TGTGCCAGCAGCACCGACAGGGGAGGGAATGAAAAACTGTTTTTT.

The J gene is TRBJ2-7, the V gene TRBV5-4; 12 bases are shared with TRBD2. In germline, CDR1 is SGHNT, CDR2 YYREEE (reference sequence). Trimming at V came to 4 bases and at J to 2 bases, leaving 10 bases not matched to a gene. This CDR3 is built from 17 residues. CDR3 nucleotide sequence: TGTGCCAGCAGCCCTAGCGGGGGGGCCCGAATAACCTACGAGCAGTACTTC. Its protein product is CASSPSGGARITYEQYF.

This rearrangement joins TRBV6-5 to TRBJ1-5; 8 positions agree with TRBD1. J gave up 4 bases and V 6 bases, and 5 bases lay outside the gene matches. Germline V gives CDR1 MNHEY, CDR2 SVGAGI. The CDR3 length is 14 residues. The CDR3 sequence: CASRRTGRNQPQHF. DNA of the CDR3: TGTGCCAGCAGAAGGACAGGGAGGAATCAGCCCCAGCATTTT.

The J gene is TRBJ2-7, the V gene TRBV30; D possibly corresponds to TRBD2 (6 bases). V was shortened by 8 bases and J by 2 bases, with 19 bases between the two germline ends. Germline V gene data show CDR1 as GTSNPN and CDR2 as SVGIG (reference sequence). The CDR3 has 14 residues. In DNA form, the CDR3 reads TGTGCCACCGGAGGGAGAGGCAGGGCCTACGAGCAGTACTTC. Translated: CATGGRGRAYEQYF.

V and J are TRBV6-5 and TRBJ1-3; a weak D match, TRBD1 (6 bases). V was trimmed by 6 bases and J by 0 bases, leaving 12 bases between them. The CDR3 contains 15 residues. Germline V gives CDR1 MNHEY, CDR2 SVGAGI. CDR3 in amino acids: CASSRRGNSGNTIYF. DNA of the CDR3: TGTGCCAGCAGCCGCAGGGGCAACTCTGGAAACACCATATATTTT.

J is TRBJ1-5 and V is TRBV6-4; D perhaps matches TRBD1 (5 bases). The CDR3 runs 17 residues. Trimming shortened V by 6 bases and J by 2 bases, and 20 bases separated the two germline ends. The germline V gene has CDR1 MRHNA and CDR2 SNTAGT. The CDR3 region has the DNA TGTGCCAGCAGACCCACAGGTAGACCCATATGCAATCAGCCCCAGCATTTT. Its protein product is CASRPTGRPICNQPQHF.

The chain recombines TRBV9 with TRBJ2-7, with D hard to call. The germline V gene has CDR1 SGDLS and CDR2 YYNGEE. This CDR3 comprises 11 residues. V shed 3 bases and J shed 7 bases, with 8 bases lying between them. CDR3 residues: CASSDLSEQYF. DNA of the CDR3: TGTGCCAGCAGCGATTTGTCAGAGCAGTACTTC.